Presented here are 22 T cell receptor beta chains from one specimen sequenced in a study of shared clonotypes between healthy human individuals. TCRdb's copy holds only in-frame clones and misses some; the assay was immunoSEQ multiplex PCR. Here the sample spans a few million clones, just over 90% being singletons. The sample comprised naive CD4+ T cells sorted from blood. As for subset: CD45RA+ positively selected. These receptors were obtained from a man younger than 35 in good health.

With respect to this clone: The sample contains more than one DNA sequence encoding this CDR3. The CDR3 DNA reads as TGTGCCAGTAGTATACCTAGCACAGATACGCAGTATTTT. Translation gives CASSIPSTDTQYF. The chain carries TRBV19 and TRBJ2-3; D unclear. Trimming cost V 2 bases and J 0 bases, with 3 bases left between them. This CDR3 spans 13 amino acids. CDR1 is LNHDA, CDR2 SQIVND, per germline (reference sequence).

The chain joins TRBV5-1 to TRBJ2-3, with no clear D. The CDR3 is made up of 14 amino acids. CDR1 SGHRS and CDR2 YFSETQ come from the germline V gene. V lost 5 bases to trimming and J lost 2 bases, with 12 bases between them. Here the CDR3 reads CASSVGWNTDTQYF. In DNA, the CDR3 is TGCGCCAGCAGTGTAGGGTGGAACACAGATACGCAGTATTTT.

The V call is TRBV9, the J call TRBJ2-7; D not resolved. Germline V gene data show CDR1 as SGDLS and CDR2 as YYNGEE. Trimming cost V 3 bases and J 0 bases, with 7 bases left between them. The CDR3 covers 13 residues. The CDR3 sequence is CASSAWGSYEQYF. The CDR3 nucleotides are TGTGCCAGCAGCGCGTGGGGCTCCTACGAGCAGTACTTC.

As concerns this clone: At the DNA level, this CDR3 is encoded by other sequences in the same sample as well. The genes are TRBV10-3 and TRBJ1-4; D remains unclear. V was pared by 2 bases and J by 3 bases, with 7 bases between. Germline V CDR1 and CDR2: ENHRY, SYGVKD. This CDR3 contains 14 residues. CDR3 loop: CAISEGGANEKLFF. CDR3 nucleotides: TGTGCCATCAGTGAGGGTGGCGCTAATGAAAAACTGTTTTTT.

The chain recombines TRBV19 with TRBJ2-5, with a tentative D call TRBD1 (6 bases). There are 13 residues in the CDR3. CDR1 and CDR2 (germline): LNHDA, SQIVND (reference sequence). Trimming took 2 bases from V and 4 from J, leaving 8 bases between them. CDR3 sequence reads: CASSIPGAETQYF. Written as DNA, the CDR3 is TGTGCCAGTAGTATACCAGGGGCAGAGACCCAGTACTTC.

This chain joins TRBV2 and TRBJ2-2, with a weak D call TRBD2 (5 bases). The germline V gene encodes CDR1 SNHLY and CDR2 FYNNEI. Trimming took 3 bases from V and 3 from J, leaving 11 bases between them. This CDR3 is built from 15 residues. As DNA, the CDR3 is TGTGCCAGCAGTGAGTTGGGAGATCACACCGGGGAGCTGTTTTTT. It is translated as CASSELGDHTGELFF.

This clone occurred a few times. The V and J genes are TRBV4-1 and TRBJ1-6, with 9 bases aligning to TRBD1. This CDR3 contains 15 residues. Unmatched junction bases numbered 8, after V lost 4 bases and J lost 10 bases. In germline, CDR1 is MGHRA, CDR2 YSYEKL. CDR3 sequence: CASSPAGTGLSPLHF. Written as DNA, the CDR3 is TGCGCCAGCAGCCCCGCCGGGACAGGGTTATCACCCCTCCACTTT.

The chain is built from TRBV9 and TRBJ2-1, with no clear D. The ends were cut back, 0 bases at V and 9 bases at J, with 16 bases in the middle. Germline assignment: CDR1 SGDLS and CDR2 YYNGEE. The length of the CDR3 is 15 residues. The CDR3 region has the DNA TGTGCCAGCAGCGTAGCTGGTACGGGTTGGAGTGAGCAGTTCTTC. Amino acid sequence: CASSVAGTGWSEQFF. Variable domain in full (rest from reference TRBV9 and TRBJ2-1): DSGVTQTPKHLITATGQRVTLRCSPRSGDLSVYWYQQSLDQGLQFLIQYYNGEERAKGNILERFSAQQFPDLHSELNLSSLELGDSALYFCASSVAGTGWSEQFFGPGTRLTVL.

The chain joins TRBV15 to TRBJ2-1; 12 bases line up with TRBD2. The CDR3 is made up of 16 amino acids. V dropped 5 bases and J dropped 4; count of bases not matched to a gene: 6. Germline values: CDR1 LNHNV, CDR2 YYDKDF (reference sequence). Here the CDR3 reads CATSPAGLAGYNEQFF. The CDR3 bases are TGTGCCACCAGCCCGGCCGGACTAGCGGGGTACAATGAGCAGTTCTTC. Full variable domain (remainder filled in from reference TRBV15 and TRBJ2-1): DAMVIQNPRYQVTQFGKPVTLSCSQTLNHNVMYWYQQKSSQAPKLLFHYYDKDFNNEADTPDNFQSRRPNTSFCFLDIRSPGLGDTAMYLCATSPAGLAGYNEQFFGPGTRLTVL.

The chain's CDR3 is CSAWKNGYTF. CDR3 nucleotide sequence: TGCAGTGCTTGGAAGAACGGCTACACCTTC. The chain has TRBV20-1 and TRBJ1-2; D is unclear. Germline V gives CDR1 DFQATT, CDR2 SNEGSKA (reference sequence). The V and J ends lost 5 bases and 8 bases respectively, with 9 bases between them. The CDR3 runs to 10 residues.

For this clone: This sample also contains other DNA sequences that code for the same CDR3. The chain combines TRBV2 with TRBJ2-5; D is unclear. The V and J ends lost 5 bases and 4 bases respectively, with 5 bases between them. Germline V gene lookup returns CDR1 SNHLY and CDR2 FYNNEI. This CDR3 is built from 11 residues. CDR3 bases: TGTGCCAGCAGTTTGTTAGAGACCCAGTACTTC. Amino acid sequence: CASSLLETQYF.

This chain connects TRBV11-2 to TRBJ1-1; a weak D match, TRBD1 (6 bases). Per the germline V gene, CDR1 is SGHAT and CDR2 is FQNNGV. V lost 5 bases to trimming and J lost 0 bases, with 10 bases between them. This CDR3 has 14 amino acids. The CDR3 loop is CASSRDTLNTEAFF. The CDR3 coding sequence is TGTGCCAGCAGCCGGGACACCCTGAACACTGAAGCTTTCTTT.

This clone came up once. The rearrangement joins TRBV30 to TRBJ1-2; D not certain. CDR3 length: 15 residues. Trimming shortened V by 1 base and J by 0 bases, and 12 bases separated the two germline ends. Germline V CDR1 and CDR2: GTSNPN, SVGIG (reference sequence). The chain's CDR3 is CAWSANRATNYGYTF. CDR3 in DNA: TGTGCCTGGAGTGCAAACAGAGCTACTAACTATGGCTACACCTTC.

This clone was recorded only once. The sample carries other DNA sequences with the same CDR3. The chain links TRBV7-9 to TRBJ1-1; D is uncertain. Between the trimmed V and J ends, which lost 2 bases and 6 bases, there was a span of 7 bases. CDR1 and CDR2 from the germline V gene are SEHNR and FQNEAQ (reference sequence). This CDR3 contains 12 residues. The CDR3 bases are TGTGCCAGCAGCTTATTAGGCGCTGAAGCTTTCTTT. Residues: CASSLLGAEAFF.

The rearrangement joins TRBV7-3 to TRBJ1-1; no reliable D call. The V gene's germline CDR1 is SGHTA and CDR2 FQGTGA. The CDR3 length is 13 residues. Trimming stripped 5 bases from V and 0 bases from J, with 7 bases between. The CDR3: CASSQLMNTEAFF. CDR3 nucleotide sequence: TGTGCCAGCAGCCAATTAATGAACACTGAAGCTTTCTTT.

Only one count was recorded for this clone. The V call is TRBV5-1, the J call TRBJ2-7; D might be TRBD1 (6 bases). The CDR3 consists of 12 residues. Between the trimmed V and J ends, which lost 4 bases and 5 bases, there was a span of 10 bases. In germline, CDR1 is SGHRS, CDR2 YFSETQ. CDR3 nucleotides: TGCGCCAGCAGCATACAGGGTCACGAGCAGTACTTC. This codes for CASSIQGHEQYF.

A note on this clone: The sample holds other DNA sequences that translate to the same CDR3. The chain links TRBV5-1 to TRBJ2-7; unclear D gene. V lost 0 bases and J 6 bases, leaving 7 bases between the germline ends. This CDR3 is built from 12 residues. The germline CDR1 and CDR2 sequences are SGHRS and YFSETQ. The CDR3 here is CASSLGLGEQYF. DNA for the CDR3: TGCGCCAGCAGCTTGGGGCTGGGCGAGCAGTACTTC. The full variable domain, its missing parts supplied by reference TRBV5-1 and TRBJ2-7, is KAGVTQTPRYLIKTRGQQVTLSCSPISGHRSVSWYQQTPGQGLQFLFEYFSETQRNKGNFPGRFSGRQFSNSRSEMNVSTLELGDSALYLCASSLGLGEQYFGPGTRLTVT.

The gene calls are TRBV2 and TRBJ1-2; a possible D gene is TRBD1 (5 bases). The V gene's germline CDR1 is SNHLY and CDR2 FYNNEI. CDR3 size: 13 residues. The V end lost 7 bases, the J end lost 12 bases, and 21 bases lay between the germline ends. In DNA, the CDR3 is TGTGCCAGCAACCTCTTGGGCGCAACACAGGACACCTTC. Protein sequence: CASNLLGATQDTF.

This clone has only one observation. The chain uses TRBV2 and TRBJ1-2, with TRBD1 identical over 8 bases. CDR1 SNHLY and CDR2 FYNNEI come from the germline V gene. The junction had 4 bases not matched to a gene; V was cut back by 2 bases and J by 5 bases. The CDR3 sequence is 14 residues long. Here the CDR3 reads CASSEQGALYGYTF. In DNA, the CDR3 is TGTGCCAGCAGTGAACAGGGGGCCTTGTATGGCTACACCTTC.

CDR3: CASSRTSGITDTQYF. The CDR3 DNA is TGTGCCAGCAGCCGGACTAGCGGAATCACAGATACGCAGTATTTT. The rearrangement uses TRBV5-4 and TRBJ2-3; TRBD2 matches 10 bases. Germline V gives CDR1 SGHNT, CDR2 YYREEE (reference sequence). The CDR3 is 15 amino acids. The V segment lost 4 bases and the J segment 2 bases; nucleotides outside the gene matches: 4.

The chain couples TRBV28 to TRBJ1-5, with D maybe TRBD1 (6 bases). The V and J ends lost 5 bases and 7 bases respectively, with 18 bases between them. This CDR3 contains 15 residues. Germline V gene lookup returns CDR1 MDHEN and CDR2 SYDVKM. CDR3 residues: CASSRQEWVNQPQHF. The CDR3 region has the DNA TGTGCCAGCAGTCGACAGGAATGGGTCAACCAGCCCCAGCATTTT.

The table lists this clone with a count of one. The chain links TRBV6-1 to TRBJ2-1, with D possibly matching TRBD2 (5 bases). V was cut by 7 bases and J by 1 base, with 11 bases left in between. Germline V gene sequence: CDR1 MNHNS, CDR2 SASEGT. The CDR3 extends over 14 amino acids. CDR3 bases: TGTGCCAGCACCCTTGAGGGTTCCTACAATGAGCAGTTCTTC. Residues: CASTLEGSYNEQFF.